The rows below give T cell receptor beta chains drawn from one sample of a study of OX40 agonist ivuxolimab in advanced cancers. TCRdb's copy holds only in-frame clones and misses some; the assay was immunoSEQ multiplex PCR. The sample lists around 80,000 clones, approximately 90% occurring once. Sample: CD4+ or CD8+ T cells sorted from blood, taken in a trial of the OX40 agonist ivuxolimab. The receptors stem from an adult with an advanced solid tumor such as melanoma, head and neck, liver or kidney cancer. Each CDR3 is given with its conserved first and last residue. D genes are given only for firm matches. Clone size appears in some rows only: once, few, many, or a class for an expanded clone.

d_call	v_call	clone_size	j_call	cdr3_nt	cdr3_aa
.	TRBV5-1	.	TRBJ1-6	TGCGCCAGCAGCCTCAGGACGCTTAGCTCCTATAATTCACCCCTCCACTTT	CASSLRTLSSYNSPLHF
.	TRBV11-2	few	TRBJ1-1	TGTGCCAGCAGCTTCTACACACCTCTGAACACTGAAGCTTTCTTT	CASSFYTPLNTEAFF
.	TRBV27	.	TRBJ2-7	TGTGCCAGCAGTTTATTGGGTCGCGAGCAGTACTTC	CASSLLGREQYF
.	TRBV14	.	TRBJ2-1	TGTGCCAGCAGCCTCCCGGGACTCAGGTACAATGAGCAGTTCTTC	CASSLPGLRYNEQFF
.	TRBV7-6	.	TRBJ1-1	TGTGCCAGCAGCCGACCTACGAGCGGCCGAGGGACTGAAGCTTTCTTT	CASSRPTSGRGTEAFF
.	TRBV2	.	TRBJ2-1	TGTGCCAGCAGTGAGGTAAATGAGCAGTTCTTC	CASSEVNEQFF
.	TRBV9	.	TRBJ1-2	TGTGCCAGCAGCGAATCAAACCCTATTCGAGGTGGCTACACCTTC	CASSESNPIRGGYTF
.	TRBV27	.	TRBJ1-1	TGTGCCAGCAGTTTAGGGGCGGGCACTGAAGCTTTCTTT	CASSLGAGTEAFF
.	TRBV27	.	TRBJ1-1	TGTGCCAGCAGTTCTACGCAGATGAACACTGAAGCTTTCTTT	CASSSTQMNTEAFF
.	TRBV19	.	TRBJ2-5	TGTGCCAGTAGTATAAGGTTGGCCGAGACCCAGTACTTC	CASSIRLAETQYF
.	TRBV6-1	.	TRBJ2-3	TGTGCCAGCAGTGAAGTAGTGGTGACGACAGGAATCACAGATACGCAGTATTTT	CASSEVVVTTGITDTQYF
.	TRBV4-1	.	TRBJ2-7	TGCGCCAGCAGCCGGTTTAGTTCTGACGAATGGGGCGAGCAGTACTTC	CASSRFSSDEWGEQYF
.	TRBV9	.	TRBJ1-2	TGTGCCAGCAGCACTAATATGGGTGGCTACACCTTC	CASSTNMGGYTF